These 13 T cell receptor beta chains came from one sample sequenced in a study of shared clonotypes between healthy human individuals. Generated by immunoSEQ multiplex PCR, the TCRdb table keeps only in-frame clones and is missing some. The data hold millions of clones, with more than 90% observed a single time. The specimen sequenced was naive CD4+ T cells sorted from blood. Subset defined: CD45RA+ positively selected. These receptors were taken from a young man in good health.

As to this clone: Additional DNA sequences in this sample encode the identical CDR3. V and J are TRBV15 and TRBJ2-7; D is undetermined. Germline V gives CDR1 LNHNV, CDR2 YYDKDF (reference sequence). V was trimmed by 0 bases and J by 1 base, leaving 7 bases between them. This CDR3 region has 14 residues. CDR3 in amino acids: CATSRDLDSYEQYF. DNA of the CDR3: TGTGCCACCAGCAGAGATCTCGATTCCTACGAGCAGTACTTC.

The V call is TRBV27, the J call TRBJ2-3; D unclear. The CDR3 spans 16 residues. V was cut by 2 bases and J by 3 bases, with 15 bases left in between. Germline V gives CDR1 MNHEY, CDR2 SMNVEV (reference sequence). The CDR3 sequence: CASSLTLGLGTDTQYF. The CDR3, as DNA: TGTGCCAGCAGTTTAACCCTCGGGCTGGGGACAGATACGCAGTATTTT.

The rearrangement joins TRBV11-2 to TRBJ2-7; no clear D. V dropped 0 bases and J dropped 1 base, with 7 bases sitting between them. Looked up from germline, CDR1 is SGHAT and CDR2 is FQNNGV. The CDR3 totals 14 residues. CDR3 sequence: CASSLDGPSYEQYF. CDR3 nucleotide sequence: TGTGCCAGCAGCTTAGATGGGCCGTCCTACGAGCAGTACTTC.

CDR3 amino acids: CASSHSARLEQYF. The CDR3 bases are TGTGCCAGCAGCCACTCGGCACGCTTAGAGCAGTACTTC. The chain employs TRBV5-4 and TRBJ2-7; no clear D gene. The CDR3 is 13 residues long. Deletions cut 4 bases from V and 7 bases from J, with 15 bases between. Germline CDR1 is SGHNT and CDR2 is YYREEE (reference sequence).

This clone was detected once. The J gene is TRBJ2-5, the V gene TRBV7-9; no reliable D call. Trimming took off 3 bases at V and 4 bases at J, with 18 bases between the two ends. The CDR3 contains 16 residues. Germline V lookup: CDR1 SEHNR, CDR2 FQNEAQ (reference sequence). CDR3 sequence: CASSFGTSVFAETQYF. Written as DNA, the CDR3 is TGTGCCAGCAGCTTCGGAACATCGGTTTTTGCAGAGACCCAGTACTTC.

Notes on this clone: One junction end disagrees with the germline gene, perhaps due to a read error. This chain uses TRBV6-1 with TRBJ2-2; the D is unclear. This CDR3 contains 15 residues. The germline V gene has CDR1 MNHNS and CDR2 SASEGT. The CDR3 loop is CASSDLKQNSGELFF. The DNA for the CDR3 is TGTGCCAGCAGTGATTTAAAACAGAACAGCGGGGAGCTGTTTTTT.

This clone showed up just a few times. This chain links TRBV30 with TRBJ1-1; a possible D gene is TRBD1 (5 bases). This CDR3 contains 12 residues. Germline V CDR1 and CDR2: GTSNPN, SVGIG (reference sequence). Trimming took 1 base from V and 8 from J, leaving 11 bases between them. This CDR3 is CAWSADSLEAFF. CDR3 in DNA: TGTGCCTGGAGTGCCGACAGTTTGGAAGCTTTCTTT. Filled out from reference TRBV30 and TRBJ1-1, the complete variable domain reads SQTIHQWPATLVQPVGSPLSLECTVEGTSNPNLYWYRQAAGRGLQLLFYSVGIGQISSEVPQNLSASRPQDRQFILSSKKLLLSDSGFYLCAWSADSLEAFFGQGTRLTVV.

The CDR3 reads CASSLRTTGQGVHEQFF. In DNA form, the CDR3 reads TGCGCCAGCAGCTTGCGAACGACGGGGCAGGGGGTGCATGAGCAGTTCTTC. The chain combines TRBV5-1 with TRBJ2-1, with 7 bases identical to TRBD1. Germline lookup yields CDR1 SGHRS and CDR2 YFSETQ. Unmatched junction bases numbered 15, after V lost 1 base and J lost 8 bases. This CDR3 is 17 amino acids long.

The chain joins TRBV11-3 to TRBJ2-2; perhaps TRBD2 as D (5 bases). CDR1 is SGHNT, CDR2 YENEEA, per germline. V lost 5 bases, J lost 5 bases, and 15 bases lay in between. The CDR3 loop spans 15 amino acids. The CDR3 DNA follows: TGTGCCAGCAGCGGGGAGACCGATCGGACCGGGGAGCTGTTTTTT. Amino acid sequence: CASSGETDRTGELFF.

The chain employs TRBV5-8 and TRBJ2-7; D possibly corresponds to TRBD2 (5 bases). The CDR3 is made up of 15 amino acids. CDR1 SGHTS and CDR2 YDEGEE come from the germline V gene. V gave up 4 bases and J gave up 3 bases, with 17 bases separating them. This chain's CDR3 is CASSTAARTHYEQYF. The CDR3 nucleotides read TGTGCCAGCAGCACCGCGGCAAGGACTCACTACGAGCAGTACTTC.

The chain uses TRBV11-2 and TRBJ1-2, with TRBD1 as a possible D gene (6 bases). Trimming left V 4 bases short and J 4 bases short, with 13 bases between. This CDR3 contains 14 residues. Germline V gene sequence: CDR1 SGHAT, CDR2 FQNNGV. The CDR3 protein is CASSSPPGAYGYTF. CDR3 nucleotides: TGTGCCAGCAGCTCGCCGCCAGGGGCCTATGGCTACACCTTC. Combining the CDR3 with reference TRBV11-2 and TRBJ1-2 gives the whole variable domain EAGVAQSPRYKIIEKRQSVAFWCNPISGHATLYWYQQILGQGPKLLIQFQNNGVVDDSQLPKDRFSAERLKGVDSTLKIQPAKLEDSAVYLCASSSPPGAYGYTFGSGTRLTVV.

V is TRBV19 and J is TRBJ2-7, with 9 bases aligning to TRBD1. From germline, CDR1 is LNHDA and CDR2 SQIVND (reference sequence). After removal of 3 bases from V and 4 bases from J, the junction contained 4 bases not matched to a gene. The CDR3 is 14 amino acids. The CDR3 sequence is CASSMLGQGYEQYF. For the CDR3, the DNA is TGTGCCAGTAGTATGTTGGGACAGGGTTACGAGCAGTACTTC.

The chain recombines TRBV11-2 with TRBJ2-1, with 7 bases identical to TRBD2. Germline loops: CDR1 SGHAT, CDR2 FQNNGV. This CDR3 contains 15 residues. The ends lost 0 bases at V and 2 bases at J; junction bases unmatched: 1. The CDR3 loop is CASSLEGGPYNEQFF. CDR3 coding DNA: TGTGCCAGCAGCTTAGAGGGAGGGCCCTACAATGAGCAGTTCTTC.